This TCR beta chain was profiled in a study of shared clonotypes between healthy human individuals. V lost 5 bases, J lost 4 bases, and 7 bases lay in between. This CDR3 is 12 amino acids long. The germline V gene encodes CDR1 LNHDA and CDR2 SQIVND (reference sequence). Profiled with immunoSEQ multiplex PCR; TCRdb holds only in-frame clones, not every one. The repertoire has under 1,900,000 clones, 98% to 99% of them found once; the top ten carry approximately 0.38%. About this clone itself: Its antigen is still unknown.

Study outcomes and limitations: Researchers sampled only blood; tissue repertoires likely differ.

This clonotype was sampled from a man aged 30 to 45 in good health. Sequencing input: naive CD4+ T cells sorted from blood. Noted subset: CD45RA+ positively selected. This chain uses TRBV19 with TRBJ2-3; a weak D match, TRBD2 (5 bases). CDR3 in amino acids: CASSRTPDTQYF. CDR3 DNA sequence: TGTGCCAGTAGTCGGACTCCAGATACGCAGTATTTT. Full variable domain (remainder filled in from reference TRBV19 and TRBJ2-3): DGGITQSPKYLFRKEGQNVTLSCEQNLNHDAMYWYRQDPGQGLRLIYYSQIVNDFQKGDIAEGYSVSREKKESFPLTVTSAQKNPTAFYLCASSRTPDTQYFGPGTRLTVL.